This is a list of T cell receptor beta chains from one sample in a study of blood T cell repertoires in COVID-19. The table came from immunoSEQ multiplex PCR; TCRdb's copy has only in-frame clones and leaves some out. The sample lists fewer than 250,000 clones, approximately 90% occurring once. Specimen: peripheral blood. These receptors originate from a man aged 25 to 45 with COVID-19, enrolled during active disease. Both conserved end residues are part of each CDR3. The D gene is left open where the match is weak. Only some rows state a clone size, as once, few, many or a class for expanded clones.

d_call | j_call | cdr3_length | clone_size | v_call | cdr3_aa | cdr3_nt
TRBD1 | TRBJ1-2 | 15 | NA | TRBV2 | CASSSKPGGWDGYTF | TGTGCCAGCAGTTCCAAGCCAGGGGGATGGGATGGCTACACCTTC
NA | TRBJ2-7 | 11 | NA | TRBV27 | CASSWADEQYF | TGTGCCAGCAGTTGGGCCGACGAGCAGTACTTC
NA | TRBJ1-5 | 17 | NA | TRBV2 | CASSVRQAPTSNQPQHF | TGTGCCAGCAGTGTCCGTCAGGCGCCGACCTCCAATCAGCCCCAGCATTTT
NA | TRBJ1-1 | 13 | NA | TRBV5-1 | CASSFIGDTEAFF | TGCGCCAGCAGCTTCATAGGGGACACTGAAGCTTTCTTT
TRBD1 | TRBJ2-1 | 15 | NA | TRBV11-2 | CASSRLGTGYNEQFF | TGTGCCAGCAGCCGCCTTGGGACAGGGTACAATGAGCAGTTCTTC
TRBD1 | TRBJ1-1 | 15 | NA | TRBV6-2/TRBV6-3 | CASSIRGTGTTEAFF | TGTGCCAGCAGTATCAGGGGGACAGGGACCACTGAAGCTTTCTTT
NA | TRBJ1-3 | 14 | NA | TRBV7-2 | CASSPSGFGYTIYF | TGTGCCAGCAGCCCTAGCGGGTTTGGATACACCATATATTTT
TRBD1 | TRBJ2-7 | 15 | NA | TRBV18 | CASSPPGQGGHEQYF | TGTGCCAGCTCACCACCGGGACAGGGTGGCCACGAGCAGTACTTC
NA | TRBJ1-3 | 15 | once | TRBV2 | CASTGSYDSGNTIYF | TGTGCCAGCACCGGGTCCTACGACTCTGGAAACACCATATATTTT
NA | TRBJ1-4 | 17 | NA | TRBV15 | CATSRDSITTTNEKLFF | TGTGCCACCAGCAGAGATTCCATCACTACAACTAATGAAAAACTGTTTTTT
TRBD1 | TRBJ1-2 | 17 | NA | TRBV19 | CASRPPPEDRGNYGYTF | TGTGCCAGTAGGCCTCCCCCCGAGGACAGGGGAAACTATGGCTACACCTTC
NA | TRBJ2-1 | 15 | NA | TRBV5-6 | CASSRLVKAYNEQFF | TGTGCCAGCAGCAGACTAGTAAAGGCCTACAATGAGCAGTTCTTC
NA | TRBJ1-2 | 14 | NA | TRBV7-9 | CASSLTLENYGYTF | TGTGCCAGCAGCCTTACTCTAGAAAACTATGGCTACACCTTC
NA | TRBJ1-2 | 18 | NA | TRBV7-2 | CASSLRATLSGGGYGYTF | TGTGCCAGCAGCTTACGGGCAACCCTGTCGGGGGGCGGCTATGGCTACACCTTC
TRBD1 | TRBJ1-2 | 13 | NA | TRBV12-3/TRBV12-4 | CASSQGQGYGYTF | TGTGCCAGCAGTCAGGGACAGGGGTATGGCTACACCTTC
NA | TRBJ1-6 | 14 | NA | TRBV18 | CASSSQGGNSPLHF | TGTGCCAGCTCATCACAGGGAGGGAATTCACCCCTCCACTTT
NA | TRBJ2-2 | 15 | NA | TRBV15 | CATSEGGMGTGELFF | TGTGCCACCAGCGAGGGGGGGATGGGCACCGGGGAGCTGTTTTTT
TRBD1 | TRBJ2-7 | 14 | NA | TRBV9 | CASSAGQGTYEQYF | TGTGCCAGCAGCGCCGGACAGGGCACCTACGAGCAGTACTTC
NA | TRBJ2-1 | 17 | NA | TRBV11-2 | CASSLIKGVYDYNEQFF | TGTGCCAGCAGCTTAATTAAGGGGGTATACGACTACAATGAGCAGTTCTTC
NA | TRBJ2-1 | 17 | NA | TRBV4-3 | CASSRIPRQDPRNEQFF | TGCGCCAGCAGCCGGATTCCTCGACAGGATCCAAGGAATGAGCAGTTCTTC
NA | TRBJ2-5 | 14 | NA | TRBV11-2 | CASSLAGIKETQYF | TGTGCCAGCAGCTTAGCCGGGATTAAAGAGACCCAGTACTTC
TRBD1 | TRBJ1-5 | 13 | once | TRBV28 | CASSTGGNQPQHF | TGTGCCAGTTCGACAGGGGGCAATCAGCCCCAGCATTTT
TRBD1 | TRBJ2-7 | 15 | NA | TRBV2 | CASSDPDRESYEQYF | TGTGCCAGCAGTGACCCGGACAGGGAGTCCTACGAGCAGTACTTC
TRBD1 | TRBJ2-2 | 17 | NA | TRBV3-1/TRBV3-2 | CASSQIDRGRNTGELFF | TGTGCCAGCAGCCAAATAGACAGGGGCCGGAACACCGGGGAGCTGTTTTTT
NA | TRBJ2-3 | 14 | NA | TRBV5-4 | CASSLRVFTDTQYF | TGTGCCAGCAGCCTCCGGGTGTTCACAGATACGCAGTATTTT
TRBD2 | TRBJ2-1 | 15 | NA | TRBV28 | CASSRGTSGYNEQFF | TGTGCCAGCAGTCGCGGGACTAGCGGTTACAATGAGCAGTTCTTC
NA | TRBJ1-3 | 16 | NA | TRBV12-5 | CASGLRVAGTGNTIYF | TGTGCTAGTGGTTTGAGAGTCGCGGGCACTGGAAACACCATATATTTT
TRBD1 | TRBJ1-1 | 15 | NA | TRBV6-5 | CATFRADRGNTEAFF | TGTGCCACCTTCCGAGCCGACAGGGGGAACACTGAAGCTTTCTTT
NA | TRBJ1-2 | 13 | NA | TRBV2 | CASSEGALRGYTF | TGTGCCAGCAGTGAAGGGGCCTTAAGGGGCTACACCTTC
TRBD1 | TRBJ2-5 | 13 | NA | TRBV11-3 | CASSMSTGKTQYF | TGTGCCAGCAGCATGTCGACAGGGAAGACCCAGTACTTC
NA | TRBJ1-2 | 14 | NA | TRBV19 | CASSILNNRYGYTF | TGTGCCAGTAGTATCTTGAACAATCGCTATGGCTACACCTTC
NA | TRBJ1-1 | 16 | NA | TRBV5-5 | CASSSFGGPRNTEAFF | TGTGCCAGCAGCTCCTTTGGAGGGCCTAGAAACACTGAAGCTTTCTTT
TRBD1 | TRBJ1-6 | 15 | NA | TRBV6-5 | CASSYTPGQGAPLHF | TGTGCCAGCAGTTACACGCCGGGACAGGGAGCACCCCTCCACTTT
NA | TRBJ1-4 | 14 | NA | TRBV7-8 | CASSRGSLNEKLFF | TGTGCCAGCAGCAGGGGTTCCCTAAATGAAAAACTGTTTTTT
TRBD1 | TRBJ2-7 | 14 | few | TRBV5-1 | CASSSGQGTPEQYF | TGCGCCAGCAGCTCGGGACAGGGGACCCCCGAGCAGTACTTC
NA | TRBJ1-6 | 15 | once | TRBV7-9 | CASSLGDRSNSPLHF | TGTGCCAGCAGCTTAGGTGACAGGTCGAATTCACCCCTCCACTTT
TRBD2 | TRBJ2-1 | 15 | NA | TRBV6-5 | CASSFGLAGPNEQFF | TGTGCCAGCAGTTTCGGACTAGCGGGACCAAATGAGCAGTTCTTC
NA | TRBJ2-7 | 15 | NA | TRBV19 | CASSIQGPAIYEQYF | TGTGCCAGTAGTATCCAGGGTCCAGCGATCTACGAGCAGTACTTC
TRBD1 | TRBJ1-1 | 15 | NA | TRBV18 | CASSPGTGSNTEAFF | TGTGCCAGCTCCCCCGGGACAGGGTCGAACACTGAAGCTTTCTTT
NA | TRBJ2-2 | 14 | NA | TRBV7-2 | CASSPRQHTGELFF | TGTGCCAGCAGCCCTCGACAGCACACCGGGGAGCTGTTTTTT
NA | TRBJ1-6 | 16 | NA | TRBV6-6 | CASSSGHYSYNSPLHF | TGTGCCAGCAGTTCCGGACACTACTCCTATAATTCACCCCTCCACTTT
TRBD2 | TRBJ2-7 | 15 | NA | TRBV6-2/TRBV6-3 | CASSPLGRAGYEQYF | TGTGCCAGCAGTCCCCTAGGGAGGGCCGGTTACGAGCAGTACTTC
NA | TRBJ2-7 | 15 | NA | TRBV6-5 | CASSYSAGTSYEQYF | TGTGCCAGCAGTTACTCTGCAGGAACTTCCTACGAGCAGTACTTC
TRBD1 | TRBJ2-7 | 15 | NA | TRBV5-4 | CASSLGRRGPYEQYF | TGTGCCAGCAGCTTGGGACGCAGGGGGCCCTACGAGCAGTACTTC
TRBD2 | TRBJ2-1 | 15 | NA | TRBV5-1 | CASSLGPRGYNEQFF | TGCGCCAGCAGCTTGGGACCGCGGGGGTACAATGAGCAGTTCTTC
NA | TRBJ1-2 | 13 | NA | TRBV5-8 | CASSFHPRILETF | TGTGCCAGCAGCTTCCACCCACGAATCTTAGAGACCTTC
NA | TRBJ1-6 | 14 | NA | TRBV5-6 | CASSDRTGYSPLHF | TGTGCCAGCAGCGACAGAACAGGATACTCACCCCTCCACTTT
TRBD1 | TRBJ2-2 | 16 | NA | TRBV7-7 | CASSLVPGGNTGELFF | TGTGCCAGCAGCTTAGTCCCAGGGGGGAACACCGGGGAGCTGTTTTTT
NA | TRBJ1-1 | 14 | NA | TRBV9 | CASTQGTGNTEAFF | TGTGCCAGCACCCAAGGGACTGGGAACACTGAAGCTTTCTTT
NA | TRBJ1-2 | 14 | NA | TRBV6-5 | CASASSQTNYGYTF | TGTGCCAGCGCCTCAAGTCAGACTAACTATGGCTACACCTTC